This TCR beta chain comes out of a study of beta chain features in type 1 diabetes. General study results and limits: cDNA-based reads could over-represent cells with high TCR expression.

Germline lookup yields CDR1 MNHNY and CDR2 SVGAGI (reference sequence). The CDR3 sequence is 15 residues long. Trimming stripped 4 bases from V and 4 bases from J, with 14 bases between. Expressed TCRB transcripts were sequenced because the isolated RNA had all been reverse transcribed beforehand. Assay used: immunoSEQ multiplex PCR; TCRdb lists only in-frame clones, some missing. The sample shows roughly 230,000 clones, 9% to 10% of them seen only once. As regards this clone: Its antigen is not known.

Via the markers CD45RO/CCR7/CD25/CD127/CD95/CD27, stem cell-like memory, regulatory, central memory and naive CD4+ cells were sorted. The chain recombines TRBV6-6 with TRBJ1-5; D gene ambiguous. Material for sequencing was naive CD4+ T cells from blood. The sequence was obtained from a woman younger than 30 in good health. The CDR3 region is CASSWELPGNQPQHF. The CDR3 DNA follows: TGTGCCAGCAGTTGGGAGTTACCCGGGAATCAGCCCCAGCATTTT.